Listed below are T cell receptor beta chains from one sample, sequenced in a study of cytomegalovirus exposure and HLA in healthy donors. Sequencing used immunoSEQ multiplex PCR; TCRdb keeps in-frame clones, though not all of them. The data show about 160,000 clones, 80% to 90% seen once. Sequenced material: PBMCs. The source of these receptors is a man aged 45-65 years in good health and CMV-seropositive. Both conserved end residues are part of each CDR3. The D gene is left open where the match is weak. Clone size is not always given. Where it is, it says once, few, many or a class for expanded clones.

d_call	cdr3_length	clone_size	v_call	j_call	cdr3_nt	cdr3_aa
TRBD1	15	-	TRBV5-1	TRBJ1-1	TGCGCCAGCAGCTTTGGGACAGATCAAGGCACTGAAGCTTTCTTT	CASSFGTDQGTEAFF
TRBD1	12	-	TRBV6-5	TRBJ1-4	TGTGCCAGCAATCCGCCAGGGGGCGAACTGTTTTTT	CASNPPGGELFF
-	14	-	TRBV7-9	TRBJ2-5	TGTGCCAGCAGCTTTCAGGGATACCAAGAGACCCAGTACTTC	CASSFQGYQETQYF
TRBD1	13	-	TRBV7-3	TRBJ2-5	TGTGCCAGCAGCGACGACAGGGGGGAGACCCAGTACTTC	CASSDDRGETQYF
-	13	-	TRBV5-6	TRBJ2-5	TGTGCCAGCAGCTTTAGAAACCAAGAGACCCAGTACTTC	CASSFRNQETQYF
TRBD2	14	-	TRBV2	TRBJ2-3	TGTGCCAGCATAAACGGGAGGGCCGGAGATACGCAGTATTTT	CASINGRAGDTQYF
TRBD1	15	-	TRBV7-3	TRBJ2-2	TGTGCCAGCAGCTCACAGGGGCCAAACACCGGGGAGCTGTTTTTT	CASSSQGPNTGELFF
-	15	few	TRBV7-2	TRBJ2-7	TGTGCCAGCAGCTTATGGGCGGGGTTCTCCTACGAGCAGTACTTC	CASSLWAGFSYEQYF
-	12	few	TRBV30	TRBJ2-4	TGTGCCTGGAGTTTCACCAAAAACATTCAGTACTTC	CAWSFTKNIQYF
-	15	-	TRBV13	TRBJ2-7	TGTGCCAGCAGCTTAGAGGATTTACGCGGCTACGAGCAGTACTTC	CASSLEDLRGYEQYF
TRBD1	14	-	TRBV7-2	TRBJ1-5	TGTGCCAGCAGGTTTAACAGGGGAGATCAGCCCCAGCATTTT	CASRFNRGDQPQHF
TRBD2	13	few	TRBV30	TRBJ2-1	TGTGCCTGGAGTCTAGCGGGACCGAATGAGCAGTTCTTC	CAWSLAGPNEQFF
-	15	-	TRBV5-4	TRBJ2-5	TGTGCCAGCAGCCCGCAAGCGGGTACCCAAGAGACCCAGTACTTC	CASSPQAGTQETQYF
TRBD2	13	-	TRBV9	TRBJ2-1	TGTGCCAGCCGTGGGAGGGCTGGGGATGAGCAGTTCTTC	CASRGRAGDEQFF
-	15	once	TRBV6-6	TRBJ1-1	TGTGCCAGCAGTTACTCGGGCAGCATGAACACTGAAGCTTTCTTT	CASSYSGSMNTEAFF
-	14	-	TRBV7-9	TRBJ2-4	TGTGCCAGCAGCTTGGACTTAGCCAAAAACATTCAGTACTTC	CASSLDLAKNIQYF
-	16	-	TRBV6-5	TRBJ1-6	TGTGCCAGCAGTTACATGCAAGCCGACTATAATTCACCCCTCCACTTT	CASSYMQADYNSPLHF
-	15	few	TRBV2	TRBJ2-7	TGTGCCAGCAGTGAGAGGTTGATCTTATCCTACGAGCAGTACTTC	CASSERLILSYEQYF
TRBD1	14	few	TRBV7-3	TRBJ1-1	TGTGCCAGCAGCTTAAATCAGGGACAGGGGAAAGCTTTCTTT	CASSLNQGQGKAFF
TRBD2	18	-	TRBV9	TRBJ2-2	TGTGCCAGCAGCCTCCGTGATGGCGGGAGGGCCGTGGCCGGGGAGCTGTTTTTT	CASSLRDGGRAVAGELFF
-	14	-	TRBV6-1	TRBJ1-5	TGTGCCAGCAGTGAATCACGAGCTAATCAGCCCCAGCATTTT	CASSESRANQPQHF
-	17	-	TRBV25-1	TRBJ2-6	TGTGCCAGCAGTGAATATCAGGGTTACTCTGGGGCCAACGTCCTGACTTTC	CASSEYQGYSGANVLTF
-	14	-	TRBV6-5	TRBJ1-2	TGTGCCAGCACCAAAACGAGGCAGAACTATGGCTACACCTTC	CASTKTRQNYGYTF
TRBD1	13	-	TRBV6-5	TRBJ2-1	TGTGCCAGCACCGGACAGGGGTGGGATGAGCAGTTCTTC	CASTGQGWDEQFF
TRBD2	17	-	TRBV4-3	TRBJ2-7	TGCGCCAGCAGCCAAGAAAGGGCCGGGGGGGCATTCAACGAGCAGTACTTC	CASSQERAGGAFNEQYF
-	15	-	TRBV28	TRBJ1-4	TGTGCCAGCAGTGCGCCCCGGAGAGCTAATGAAAAACTGTTTTTT	CASSAPRRANEKLFF
TRBD1	15	-	TRBV11-2	TRBJ1-1	TGTGCCAGCAGCCCGACAGGGGTTATGAACACTGAAGCTTTCTTT	CASSPTGVMNTEAFF
-	16	-	TRBV18	TRBJ2-4	TGTGCCAGCTCGCTAGAATACACGCTAGCCAAAAACATTCAGTACTTC	CASSLEYTLAKNIQYF
TRBD1	15	-	TRBV28	TRBJ1-5	TGTGCCAGCAGTGACAGGGGGGTCAGCAATCAGCCCCAGCATTTT	CASSDRGVSNQPQHF
TRBD1	14	-	TRBV6-1	TRBJ2-7	TGTGCCAGCAGCCGGGACAGCTCCCTTTACGAGCAGTACTTC	CASSRDSSLYEQYF
-	12	few	TRBV7-9	TRBJ2-3	TGTGCCAGCAGCTTAGGCGCAGATACGCAGTATTTT	CASSLGADTQYF
-	13	-	TRBV5-4	TRBJ1-4	TGTGCCAGTAGGCGGGAGTCGGGTGAAAAACTGTTTTTT	CASRRESGEKLFF
-	14	-	TRBV19	TRBJ2-1	TGTGCCAGTAGCCAGGGGGGACCGGGCATTGAGCAGTTCTTC	CASSQGGPGIEQFF
-	15	few	TRBV5-5	TRBJ2-7	TGTGCCAGCAGCTCACCGAAACAGATAACCTACGAGCAGTACTTC	CASSSPKQITYEQYF
-	14	-	TRBV18	TRBJ2-7	TGTGTCAGCTCACCGGAGGGACAGACCTACGAGCAGTACTTC	CVSSPEGQTYEQYF
-	14	-	TRBV9	TRBJ2-7	TGTGCCAGCAGCGTAGGAGTTACCAAGGGGGAGCAGTACTTC	CASSVGVTKGEQYF
-	15	-	TRBV4-2	TRBJ2-7	TGTGCCAGCAGCCAACAGGGTCAGAGCTCCTACGAGCAGTACTTC	CASSQQGQSSYEQYF
TRBD1	16	-	TRBV5-1	TRBJ2-3	TGCGCCAGCAGCGGAGGACAGGGTGCCCCCACAGATACGCAGTATTTT	CASSGGQGAPTDTQYF
-	14	-	TRBV7-9	TRBJ2-5	TGTGCCAGCAGCTTAGGAGGCGATACGGTGACCCAGTACTTC	CASSLGGDTVTQYF
TRBD1	16	-	TRBV28	TRBJ2-5	TGTGCCAGCACCACTCCGGGACAGGGGTTCGAAGAGACCCAGTACTTC	CASTTPGQGFEETQYF
TRBD2	16	few	TRBV28	TRBJ2-7	TGTGCCAGCAGTCTCTCCGGACTAGCGGGCTACTACGAGCAGTACTTC	CASSLSGLAGYYEQYF
-	15	-	TRBV10-3	TRBJ1-4	TGTGCCATCAGTGAGCGGCAGGGAGGAAATGAAAAACTGTTTTTT	CAISERQGGNEKLFF
-	12	-	TRBV28	TRBJ1-2	TGTGCCAGCGGCCGGGATGTCTATGGCTACACCTTC	CASGRDVYGYTF
TRBD1	14	once	TRBV9	TRBJ1-6	TGTGCCAGCAGCCTAGGGACAGATAATTCACCCCTCCACTTT	CASSLGTDNSPLHF
-	15	-	TRBV4-3	TRBJ1-4	TGCGCCAGCAGCCAAGATCGAGGACAGACTGAAAAACTGTTTTTT	CASSQDRGQTEKLFF
TRBD1	12	-	TRBV30	TRBJ2-7	TGTGCCTGGGGGGGACAGGGAAACGAGCAGTACTTC	CAWGGQGNEQYF
TRBD1	14	few	TRBV10-3	TRBJ2-7	TGTGCCATCAGTGAGGGGACAGGGCTATACGAGCAGTACTTC	CAISEGTGLYEQYF
TRBD2	16	once	TRBV19	TRBJ2-5	TGTGCCAGTAGTACCCTCAGCGGGGCCGGGGGAGAGACCCAGTACTTC	CASSTLSGAGGETQYF
-	17	-	TRBV5-6	TRBJ2-2	TGTGCCAGCAGCTTGGCCCTGGACTCCTCGAACACCGGGGAGCTGTTTTTT	CASSLALDSSNTGELFF
-	14	-	TRBV2	TRBJ2-5	TGTGCCAGCCCGGGACACCGAGGTCAAGAGACCCAGTACTTC	CASPGHRGQETQYF
TRBD2	15	-	TRBV2	TRBJ2-1	TGTGCCAGCAGTGAACCCGGGAGGAGCAGCAATGAGCAGTTCTTC	CASSEPGRSSNEQFF
-	18	-	TRBV14	TRBJ2-6	TGTGCCAGCAGCCCCCGAGCAGGGATCACCTCTGGGGCCAACGTCCTGACTTTC	CASSPRAGITSGANVLTF
-	16	-	TRBV28	TRBJ1-2	TGTGCCAGCAGTCCGAATCGCAGGATAGGGGGATATGGCTACACCTTC	CASSPNRRIGGYGYTF
TRBD1	15	-	TRBV7-3	TRBJ2-5	TGTGCCAGCAGCTTGACAGGGGGCGCTTTAGAGACCCAGTACTTC	CASSLTGGALETQYF
TRBD1	14	-	TRBV5-4	TRBJ2-7	TGTGCCAGCAGCCCTCGGACAGGGAGGTACGAGCAGTACTTC	CASSPRTGRYEQYF
-	17	few	TRBV27	TRBJ2-3	TGTGCCAGCAGTTTATCCGGCCGTCGGGGAGGCACAGATACGCAGTATTTT	CASSLSGRRGGTDTQYF
-	16	-	TRBV5-1	TRBJ1-1	TGCGCCAGCAGCTTGGACGGGGTAAACTCGAACACTGAAGCTTTCTTT	CASSLDGVNSNTEAFF
TRBD1	15	-	TRBV6-5	TRBJ1-3	TGTGCCAGCAGCATCGACAGGGGGCCTGGAAACACCATATATTTT	CASSIDRGPGNTIYF